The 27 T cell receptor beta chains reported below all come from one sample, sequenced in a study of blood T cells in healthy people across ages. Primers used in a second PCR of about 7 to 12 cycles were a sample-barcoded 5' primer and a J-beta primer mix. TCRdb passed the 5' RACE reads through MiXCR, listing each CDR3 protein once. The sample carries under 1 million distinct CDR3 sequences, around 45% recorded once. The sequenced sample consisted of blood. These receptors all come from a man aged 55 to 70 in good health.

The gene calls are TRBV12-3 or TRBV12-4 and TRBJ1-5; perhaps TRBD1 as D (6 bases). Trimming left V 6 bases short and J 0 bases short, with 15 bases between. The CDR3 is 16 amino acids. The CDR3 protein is CASSPQGQISNQPQHF. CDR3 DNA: TGTGCCAGCAGCCCCCAGGGGCAAATTAGCAATCAGCCCCAGCATTTT.

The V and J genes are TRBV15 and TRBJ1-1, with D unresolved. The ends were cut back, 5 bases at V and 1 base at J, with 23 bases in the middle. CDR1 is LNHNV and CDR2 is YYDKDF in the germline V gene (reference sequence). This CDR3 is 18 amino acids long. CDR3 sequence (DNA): TGTGCCACCAGCGCAGGTCGGGTCCTCGCGCCAGAGAACACTGAAGCTTTCTTT. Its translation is CATSAGRVLAPENTEAFF. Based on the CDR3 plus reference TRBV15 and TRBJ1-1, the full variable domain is DAMVIQNPRYQVTQFGKPVTLSCSQTLNHNVMYWYQQKSSQAPKLLFHYYDKDFNNEADTPDNFQSRRPNTSFCFLDIRSPGLGDTAMYLCATSAGRVLAPENTEAFFGQGTRLTVV.

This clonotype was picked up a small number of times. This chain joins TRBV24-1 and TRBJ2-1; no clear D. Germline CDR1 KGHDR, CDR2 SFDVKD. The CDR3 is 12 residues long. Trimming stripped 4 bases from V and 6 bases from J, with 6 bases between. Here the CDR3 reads CATSDYINEQFF. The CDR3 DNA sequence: TGTGCCACCAGTGACTACATCAATGAGCAGTTCTTC.

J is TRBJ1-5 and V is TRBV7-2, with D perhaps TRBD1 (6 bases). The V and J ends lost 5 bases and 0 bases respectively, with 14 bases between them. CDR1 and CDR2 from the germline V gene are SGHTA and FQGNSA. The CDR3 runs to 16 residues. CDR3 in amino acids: CASSPQGTNSNQPQHF. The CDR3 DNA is TGTGCCAGCAGCCCACAGGGTACTAATAGCAATCAGCCCCAGCATTTT. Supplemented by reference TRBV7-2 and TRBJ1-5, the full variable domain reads GAGVSQSPSNKVTEKGKDVELRCDPISGHTALYWYRQSLGQGLEFLIYFQGNSAPDKSGLPSDRFSAERTGGSVSTLTIQRTQQEDSAVYLCASSPQGTNSNQPQHFGDGTRLSIL.

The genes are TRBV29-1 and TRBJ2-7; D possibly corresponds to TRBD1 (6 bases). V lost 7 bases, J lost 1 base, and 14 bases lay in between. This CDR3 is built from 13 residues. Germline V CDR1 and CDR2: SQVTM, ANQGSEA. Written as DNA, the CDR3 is TGCAGCGCGGGACAAGGTATTTCCTACGAGCAGTACTTC. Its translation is CSAGQGISYEQYF.

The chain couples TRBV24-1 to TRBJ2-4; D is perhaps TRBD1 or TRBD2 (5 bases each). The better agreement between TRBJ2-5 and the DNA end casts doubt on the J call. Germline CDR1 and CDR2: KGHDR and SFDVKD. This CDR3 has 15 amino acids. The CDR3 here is CATSETGTGWETQYF. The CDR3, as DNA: TGTGCCACCAGTGAGACCGGGACGGGATGGGAGACCCAGTACTTC.

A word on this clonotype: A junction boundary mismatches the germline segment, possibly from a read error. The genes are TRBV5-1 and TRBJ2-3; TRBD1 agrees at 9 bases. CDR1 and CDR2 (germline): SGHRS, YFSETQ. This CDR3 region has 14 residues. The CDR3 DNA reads TGTGCCAGCAGCCGGGACAGGGTAACAGATACGCAGTATTTT. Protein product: CASSRDRVTDTQYF.

The CDR3 DNA follows: TGCAGTGCTGAAAAGGGGACTGCAACCTACGAGCAGTACTTC. The encoded protein is CSAEKGTATYEQYF. The chain carries TRBV20-1 and TRBJ2-7; D is perhaps TRBD2 (6 bases). The length of the CDR3 is 14 residues. Germline values: CDR1 DFQATT, CDR2 SNEGSKA (reference sequence). The V and J ends lost 5 bases and 2 bases respectively, with 16 bases between them.

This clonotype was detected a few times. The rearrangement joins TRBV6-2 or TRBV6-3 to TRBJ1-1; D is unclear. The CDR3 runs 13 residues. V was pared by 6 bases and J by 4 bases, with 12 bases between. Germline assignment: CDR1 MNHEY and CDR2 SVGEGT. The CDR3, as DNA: TGTGCCAGCAGCCAGGACCTCGGCACTGAAGCTTTCTTT. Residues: CASSQDLGTEAFF.

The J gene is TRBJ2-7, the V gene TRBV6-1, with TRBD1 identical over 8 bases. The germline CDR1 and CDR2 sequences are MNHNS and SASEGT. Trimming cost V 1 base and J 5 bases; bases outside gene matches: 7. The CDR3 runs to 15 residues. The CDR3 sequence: CASSEVWTGFDEQYF. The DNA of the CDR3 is TGTGCCAGCAGTGAAGTTTGGACAGGGTTCGACGAGCAGTACTTC.

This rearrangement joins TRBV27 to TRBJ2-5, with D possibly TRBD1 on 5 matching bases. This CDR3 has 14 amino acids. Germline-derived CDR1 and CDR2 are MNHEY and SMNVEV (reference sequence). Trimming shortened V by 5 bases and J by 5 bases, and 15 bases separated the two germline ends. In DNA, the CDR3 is TGTGCCAGCAGTGTGACAGCCCTTAGGGAGACCCAGTACTTC. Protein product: CASSVTALRETQYF.

CDR3: CAVRGVSTDTQYF. The CDR3 bases are TGTGCCGTCCGGGGAGTTAGCACAGATACGCAGTATTTT. V and J are TRBV6-5 and TRBJ2-3; possibly TRBD2 for D (5 bases). Germline-derived CDR1 and CDR2 are MNHEY and SVGAGI. V lost 11 bases and J lost 0, with 12 bases in between. This CDR3 has 13 residues.

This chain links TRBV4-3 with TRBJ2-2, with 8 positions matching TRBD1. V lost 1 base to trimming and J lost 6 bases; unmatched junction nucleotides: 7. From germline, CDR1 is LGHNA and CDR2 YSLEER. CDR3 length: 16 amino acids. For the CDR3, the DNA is TGCGCCAGCAGCCAAGGTCGGACAGGGAAGGCCGGGGAGCTGTTTTTT. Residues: CASSQGRTGKAGELFF.

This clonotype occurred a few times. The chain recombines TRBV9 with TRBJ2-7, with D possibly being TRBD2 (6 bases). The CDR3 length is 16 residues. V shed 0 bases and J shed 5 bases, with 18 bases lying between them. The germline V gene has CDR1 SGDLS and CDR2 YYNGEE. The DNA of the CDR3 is TGTGCCAGCAGCGTAGGGGGGGTTCGGTCATCTAACGAGCAGTACTTC. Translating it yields CASSVGGVRSSNEQYF. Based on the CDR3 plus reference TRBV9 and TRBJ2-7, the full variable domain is DSGVTQTPKHLITATGQRVTLRCSPRSGDLSVYWYQQSLDQGLQFLIQYYNGEERAKGNILERFSAQQFPDLHSELNLSSLELGDSALYFCASSVGGVRSSNEQYFGPGTRLTVT.

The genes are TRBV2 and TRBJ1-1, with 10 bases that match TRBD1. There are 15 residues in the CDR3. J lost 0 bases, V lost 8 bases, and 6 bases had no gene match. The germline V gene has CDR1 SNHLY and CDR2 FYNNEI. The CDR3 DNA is TGTGCCAGCGGGGGACAGGGGAAAATGAACACTGAAGCTTTCTTT. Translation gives CASGGQGKMNTEAFF.

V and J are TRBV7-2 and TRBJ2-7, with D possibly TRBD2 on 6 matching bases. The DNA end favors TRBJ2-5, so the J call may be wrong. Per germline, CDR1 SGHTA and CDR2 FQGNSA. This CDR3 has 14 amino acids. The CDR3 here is CASSSTSPWETQYF. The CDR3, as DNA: TGTGCCAGCAGCTCTACTAGCCCTTGGGAGACCCAGTACTTC.

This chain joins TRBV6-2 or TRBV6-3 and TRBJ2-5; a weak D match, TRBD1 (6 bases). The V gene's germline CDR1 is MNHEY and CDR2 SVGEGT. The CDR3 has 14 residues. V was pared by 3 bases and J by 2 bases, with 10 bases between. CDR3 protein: CASSYPGAQETQYF. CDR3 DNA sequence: TGTGCCAGCAGTTATCCAGGGGCTCAAGAGACCCAGTACTTC.

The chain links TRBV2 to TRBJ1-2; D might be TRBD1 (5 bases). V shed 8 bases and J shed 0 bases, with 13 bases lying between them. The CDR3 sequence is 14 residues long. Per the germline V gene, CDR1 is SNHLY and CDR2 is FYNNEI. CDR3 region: CASRVRDSNYGYTF. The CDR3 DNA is TGTGCCAGCCGCGTCCGGGACTCTAACTATGGCTACACCTTC.

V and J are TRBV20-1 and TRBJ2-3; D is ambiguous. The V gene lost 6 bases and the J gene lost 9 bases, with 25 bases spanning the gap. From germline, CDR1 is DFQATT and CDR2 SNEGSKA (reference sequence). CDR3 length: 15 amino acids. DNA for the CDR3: TGCAGTGCCCCACCCCCCCTAGTCACCACACAGACGCAGTATTTT. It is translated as CSAPPPLVTTQTQYF.

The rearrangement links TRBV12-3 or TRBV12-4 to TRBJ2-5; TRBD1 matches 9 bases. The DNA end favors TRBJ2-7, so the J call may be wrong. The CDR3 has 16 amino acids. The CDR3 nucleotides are TGTGCCAGCAGTCCATATAACCCACAGGGGGCGGGCGAGCAGTACTTC. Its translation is CASSPYNPQGAGEQYF.

In nucleotides, the CDR3 is TGTGCCAGCACGGGGGGAGTGGGTACTGAAGCTTTCTTT. Protein: CASTGGVGTEAFF. V and J are TRBV7-2 and TRBJ1-1, with D maybe TRBD1 (5 bases). The CDR3 is made up of 13 amino acids. The V and J ends lost 7 bases and 5 bases respectively, with 14 bases between them. Germline loops: CDR1 SGHTA, CDR2 FQGNSA.

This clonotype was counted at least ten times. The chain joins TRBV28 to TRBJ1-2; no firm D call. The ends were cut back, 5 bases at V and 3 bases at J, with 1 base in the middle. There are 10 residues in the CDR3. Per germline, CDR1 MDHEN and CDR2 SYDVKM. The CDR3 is CASSHYGYTF. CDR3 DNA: TGTGCCAGCAGTCACTATGGCTACACCTTC.

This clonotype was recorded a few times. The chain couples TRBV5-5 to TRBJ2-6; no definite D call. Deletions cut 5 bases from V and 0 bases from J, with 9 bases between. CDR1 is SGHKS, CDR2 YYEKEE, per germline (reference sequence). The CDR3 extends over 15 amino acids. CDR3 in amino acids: CASSRALSGANVLTF. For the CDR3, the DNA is TGTGCCAGCAGTCGGGCCCTCTCTGGGGCCAACGTCCTGACTTTC.

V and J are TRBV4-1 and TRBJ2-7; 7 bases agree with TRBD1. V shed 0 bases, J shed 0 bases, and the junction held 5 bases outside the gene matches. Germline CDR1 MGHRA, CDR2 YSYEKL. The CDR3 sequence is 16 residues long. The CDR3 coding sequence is TGCGCCAGCAGCCAAGAGTTCCCAGGGGGCTCCTACGAGCAGTACTTC. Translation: CASSQEFPGGSYEQYF.

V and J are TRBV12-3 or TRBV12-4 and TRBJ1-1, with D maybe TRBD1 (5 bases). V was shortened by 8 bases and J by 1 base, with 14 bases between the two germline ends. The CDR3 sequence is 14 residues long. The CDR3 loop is CASGAAQTNTEAFF. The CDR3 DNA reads TGTGCCAGCGGGGCGGCACAGACGAACACTGAAGCTTTCTTT.

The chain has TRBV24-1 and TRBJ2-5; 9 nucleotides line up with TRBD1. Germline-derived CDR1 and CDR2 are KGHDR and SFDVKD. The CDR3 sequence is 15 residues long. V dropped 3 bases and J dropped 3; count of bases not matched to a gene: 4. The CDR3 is CATSDGGQGKETQYF. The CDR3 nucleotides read TGTGCCACCAGTGATGGGGGACAGGGAAAAGAGACCCAGTACTTC.

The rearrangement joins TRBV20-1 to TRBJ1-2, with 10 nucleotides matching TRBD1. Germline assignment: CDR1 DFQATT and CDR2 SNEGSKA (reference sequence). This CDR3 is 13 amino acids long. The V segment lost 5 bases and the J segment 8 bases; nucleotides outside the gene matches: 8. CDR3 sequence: CSAPDRGPGGYTF. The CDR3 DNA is TGCAGTGCTCCTGACAGGGGGCCAGGGGGCTACACCTTC.